This TCR beta chain was recovered during a study of control samples from healthy donors and cancer patients. The CDR3 runs 15 residues. Germline CDR1 is LGHDT and CDR2 is YNNKEL (reference sequence). Trimming removed 2 bases from V and 6 bases from J, with 13 bases in between. Measured with immunoSEQ multiplex PCR; TCRdb has only the in-frame clones, and not every one. The repertoire includes about 230,000 clones, around 80% of them detected once, and 10% to 15% sits in the top ten. The source of this sequence is a woman aged 55-70 years with lung cancer. The sequenced sample consisted of PBMCs. The chain joins TRBV3-1 (or the pseudogene TRBV3-2) to TRBJ2-2, with a possible D match to TRBD2 (7 bases). The CDR3 nucleotides are TGTGCCAGCAGCCAATGGGGGGCGGGGGCCGGGGAGCTGTTTTTT. Protein: CASSQWGAGAGELFF.